This TCR beta chain was sequenced in a study of cytomegalovirus exposure and HLA in healthy donors. Background on the study: Earlier sequencing of 150 million to 200 million T cells yielded roughly 120 million unique TCR beta sequences.

Per germline, CDR1 MNHNS and CDR2 SASEGT. V was trimmed by 9 bases and J by 7 bases, leaving 16 bases between them. This CDR3 has 14 amino acids. A multiplex PCR was run with 60 Vbeta primers and 13 Jbeta primers. Profiling relied on immunoSEQ multiplex PCR, and the TCRdb table lists in-frame clones only, not all of them. The sample has 110,000 to 150,000 clones. Study-wide results and caveats: Segments of the TCR beta V type were, in most cases, productive about 87% or about 30% of the time in an earlier analysis. Three CMV-associated chains proved CMV antigen-specific in vitro. HLA-A and HLA-B allele assignments for most subjects were reportedly predicted accurately using TCR beta sequences.

Concerning this clone itself: Its antigen is currently unknown.

The sample comprised PBMCs. The TCR comes from a woman under 30 in good health and CMV-seronegative. The rearrangement links TRBV6-1 to TRBJ1-6; D is unclear. This CDR3 is CASFRWLVNSPLHF. The CDR3 nucleotides are TGTGCCAGTTTCAGGTGGTTGGTGAATTCACCCCTCCACTTT.